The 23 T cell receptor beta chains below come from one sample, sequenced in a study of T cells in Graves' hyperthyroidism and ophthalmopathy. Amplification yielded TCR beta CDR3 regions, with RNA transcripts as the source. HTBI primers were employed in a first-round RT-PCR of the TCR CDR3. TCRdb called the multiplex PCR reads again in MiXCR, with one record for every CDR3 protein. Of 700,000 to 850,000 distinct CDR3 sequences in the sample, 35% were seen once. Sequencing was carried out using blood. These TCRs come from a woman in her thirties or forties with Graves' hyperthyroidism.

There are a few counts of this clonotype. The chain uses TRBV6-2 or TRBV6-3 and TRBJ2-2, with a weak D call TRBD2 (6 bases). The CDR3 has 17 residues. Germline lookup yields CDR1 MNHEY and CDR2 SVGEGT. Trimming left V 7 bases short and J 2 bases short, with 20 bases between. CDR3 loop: CASTSMRGRGNTGELFF. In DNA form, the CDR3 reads TGTGCCAGCACTAGTATGAGAGGGCGGGGAAACACCGGGGAGCTGTTTTTT.

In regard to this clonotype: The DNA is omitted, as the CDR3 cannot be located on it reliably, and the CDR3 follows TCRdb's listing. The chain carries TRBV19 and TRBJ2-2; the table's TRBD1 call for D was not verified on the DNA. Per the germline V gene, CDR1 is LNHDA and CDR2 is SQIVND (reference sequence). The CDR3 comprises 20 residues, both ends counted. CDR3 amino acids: CASSAPGTRPYEQYFGELFF.

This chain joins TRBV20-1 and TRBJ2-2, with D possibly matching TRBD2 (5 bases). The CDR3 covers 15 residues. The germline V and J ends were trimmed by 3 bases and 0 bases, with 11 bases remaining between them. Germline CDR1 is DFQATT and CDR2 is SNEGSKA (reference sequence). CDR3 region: CSASSRETNTGELFF. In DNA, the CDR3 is TGCAGTGCTAGCTCGAGGGAGACGAACACCGGGGAGCTGTTTTTT.

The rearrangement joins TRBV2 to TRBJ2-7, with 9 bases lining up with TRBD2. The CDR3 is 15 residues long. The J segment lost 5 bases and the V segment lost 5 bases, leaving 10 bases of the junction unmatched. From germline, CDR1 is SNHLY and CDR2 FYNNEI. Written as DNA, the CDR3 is TGTGCCAGCAGTTCACGGCGGGGGGGGAGTAACGAGCAGTACTTC. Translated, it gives CASSSRRGGSNEQYF. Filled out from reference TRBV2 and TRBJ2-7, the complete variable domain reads EPEVTQTPSHQVTQMGQEVILRCVPISNHLYFYWYRQILGQKVEFLVSFYNNEISEKSEIFDDQFSVERPDGSNFTLKIRSTKLEDSAMYFCASSSRRGGSNEQYFGPGTRLTVT.

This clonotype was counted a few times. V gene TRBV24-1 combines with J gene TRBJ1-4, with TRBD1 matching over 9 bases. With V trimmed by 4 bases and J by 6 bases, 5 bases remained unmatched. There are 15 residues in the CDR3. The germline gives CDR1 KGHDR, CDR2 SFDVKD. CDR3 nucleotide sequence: TGTGCCACCAGTGAGCCGGGACAGGGCCATGAAAAACTGTTTTTT. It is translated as CATSEPGQGHEKLFF.

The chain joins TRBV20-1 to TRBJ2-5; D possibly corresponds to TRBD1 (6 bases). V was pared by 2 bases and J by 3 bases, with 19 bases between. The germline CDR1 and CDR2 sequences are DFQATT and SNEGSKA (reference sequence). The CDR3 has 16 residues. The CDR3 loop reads CSARPLGTSGKETQYF. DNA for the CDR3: TGCAGTGCTAGACCATTGGGGACATCGGGGAAAGAGACCCAGTACTTC.

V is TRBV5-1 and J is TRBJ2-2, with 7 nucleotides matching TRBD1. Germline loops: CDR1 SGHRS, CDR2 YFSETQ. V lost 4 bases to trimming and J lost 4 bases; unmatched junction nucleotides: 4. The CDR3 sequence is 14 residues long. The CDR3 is CASSHPGGTGELFF. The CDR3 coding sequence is TGCGCCAGCAGCCACCCAGGGGGCACCGGGGAGCTGTTTTTT.

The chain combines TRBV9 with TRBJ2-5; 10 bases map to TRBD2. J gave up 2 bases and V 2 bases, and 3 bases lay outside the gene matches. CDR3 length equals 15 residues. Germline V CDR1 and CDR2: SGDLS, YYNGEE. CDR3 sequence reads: CASSVGTSAQETQYF. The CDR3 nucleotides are TGTGCCAGCAGCGTCGGGACTAGCGCACAAGAGACCCAGTACTTC. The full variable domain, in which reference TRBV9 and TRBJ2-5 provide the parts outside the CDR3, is DSGVTQTPKHLITATGQRVTLRCSPRSGDLSVYWYQQSLDQGLQFLIQYYNGEERAKGNILERFSAQQFPDLHSELNLSSLELGDSALYFCASSVGTSAQETQYFGPGTRLLVL.

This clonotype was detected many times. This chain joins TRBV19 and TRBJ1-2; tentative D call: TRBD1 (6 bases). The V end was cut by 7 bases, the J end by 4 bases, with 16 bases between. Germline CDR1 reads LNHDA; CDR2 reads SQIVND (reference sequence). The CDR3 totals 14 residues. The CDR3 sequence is CASKPGGDGYGYTF. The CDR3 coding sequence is TGTGCCAGTAAGCCTGGGGGCGACGGCTATGGCTACACCTTC.

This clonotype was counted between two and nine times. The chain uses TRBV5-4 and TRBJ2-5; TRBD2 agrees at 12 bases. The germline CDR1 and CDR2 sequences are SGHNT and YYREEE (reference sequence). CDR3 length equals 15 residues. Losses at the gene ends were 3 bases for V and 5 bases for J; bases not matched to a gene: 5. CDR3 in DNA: TGTGCCAGCAGCTACCTAGCGGGGGGGAGGGAGACCCAGTACTTC. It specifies CASSYLAGGRETQYF.

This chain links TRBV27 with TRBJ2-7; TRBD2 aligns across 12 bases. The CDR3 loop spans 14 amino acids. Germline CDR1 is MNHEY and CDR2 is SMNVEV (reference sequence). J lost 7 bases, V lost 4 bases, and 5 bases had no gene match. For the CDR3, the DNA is TGTGCCAGCAGTTGGCTAGCGGGGGGGAGGGAGCAGTACTTC. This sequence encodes CASSWLAGGREQYF.

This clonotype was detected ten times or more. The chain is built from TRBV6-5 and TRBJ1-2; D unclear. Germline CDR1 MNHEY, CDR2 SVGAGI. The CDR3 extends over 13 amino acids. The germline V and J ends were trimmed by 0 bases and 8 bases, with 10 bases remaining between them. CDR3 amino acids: CASSYSGVMGYTF. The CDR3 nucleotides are TGTGCCAGCAGTTACTCCGGGGTTATGGGCTACACCTTC.

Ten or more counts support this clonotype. The CDR3 is CASSLDNQGEKLFF. The CDR3, as DNA: TGCGCCAGCAGCTTGGACAATCAAGGGGAAAAACTGTTTTTT. The V gene is TRBV5-1, the J gene TRBJ1-4, with no clear D. Germline V lookup: CDR1 SGHRS, CDR2 YFSETQ. V was clipped by 0 bases and J by 8 bases, with 11 bases between them. CDR3 length equals 14 residues. Variable domain in full (rest from reference TRBV5-1 and TRBJ1-4): KAGVTQTPRYLIKTRGQQVTLSCSPISGHRSVSWYQQTPGQGLQFLFEYFSETQRNKGNFPGRFSGRQFSNSRSEMNVSTLELGDSALYLCASSLDNQGEKLFFGSGTQLSVL.

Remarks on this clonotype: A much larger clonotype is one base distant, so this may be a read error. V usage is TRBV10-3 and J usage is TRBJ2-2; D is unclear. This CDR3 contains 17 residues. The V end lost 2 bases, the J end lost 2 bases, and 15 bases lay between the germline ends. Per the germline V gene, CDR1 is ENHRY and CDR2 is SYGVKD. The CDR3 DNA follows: TGTGCCATCAGTGAGCCGTCACGGACCCTCAACACCGGGGAGCTGTTTTTT. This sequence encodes CAISEPSRTLNTGELFF.

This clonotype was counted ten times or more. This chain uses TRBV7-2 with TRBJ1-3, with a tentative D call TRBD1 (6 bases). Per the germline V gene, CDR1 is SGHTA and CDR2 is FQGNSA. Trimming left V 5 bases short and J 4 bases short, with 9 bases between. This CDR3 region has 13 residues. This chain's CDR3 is CASSTGFGNTIYF. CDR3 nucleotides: TGTGCCAGCAGCACAGGGTTCGGAAACACCATATATTTT.

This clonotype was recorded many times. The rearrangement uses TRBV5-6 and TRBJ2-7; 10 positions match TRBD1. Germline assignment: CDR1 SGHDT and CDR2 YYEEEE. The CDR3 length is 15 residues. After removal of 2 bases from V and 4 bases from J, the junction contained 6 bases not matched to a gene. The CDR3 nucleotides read TGTGCCAGCAGCTTACCGGGACAGGGGACGTACGAGCAGTACTTC. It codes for CASSLPGQGTYEQYF. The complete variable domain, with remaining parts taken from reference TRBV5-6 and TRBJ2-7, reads DAGVTQSPTHLIKTRGQQVTLRCSPKSGHDTVSWYQQALGQGPQFIFQYYEEEERQRGNFPDRFSGHQFPNYSSELNVNALLLGDSALYLCASSLPGQGTYEQYFGPGTRLTVT.

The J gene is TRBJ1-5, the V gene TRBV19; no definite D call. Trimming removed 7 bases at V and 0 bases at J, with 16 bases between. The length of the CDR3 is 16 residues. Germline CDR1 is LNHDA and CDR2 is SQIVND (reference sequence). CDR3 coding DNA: TGTGCCAGTACGGGGTCCCAAACTTATAGCAATCAGCCCCAGCATTTT. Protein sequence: CASTGSQTYSNQPQHF.

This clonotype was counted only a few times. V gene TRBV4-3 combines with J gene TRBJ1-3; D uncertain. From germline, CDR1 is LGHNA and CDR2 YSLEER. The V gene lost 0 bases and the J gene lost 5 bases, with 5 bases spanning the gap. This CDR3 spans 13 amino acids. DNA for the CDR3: TGCGCCAGCAGCCAAGATGAGCGAAACACCATATATTTT. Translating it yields CASSQDERNTIYF.

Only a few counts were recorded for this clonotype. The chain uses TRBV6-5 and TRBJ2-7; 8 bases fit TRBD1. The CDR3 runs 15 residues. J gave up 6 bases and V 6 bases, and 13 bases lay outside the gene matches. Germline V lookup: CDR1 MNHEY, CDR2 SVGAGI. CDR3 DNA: TGTGCCAGCAGGGTATCCCGGGACAGGTGGAGCGAGCAGTACTTC. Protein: CASRVSRDRWSEQYF.

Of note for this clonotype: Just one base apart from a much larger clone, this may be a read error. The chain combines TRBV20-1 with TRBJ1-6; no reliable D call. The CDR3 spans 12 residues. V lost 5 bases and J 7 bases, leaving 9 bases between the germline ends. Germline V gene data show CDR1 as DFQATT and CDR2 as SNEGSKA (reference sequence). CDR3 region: CSAGDPNSPLHF. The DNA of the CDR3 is TGCAGTGCTGGCGACCCCAATTCACCCCTCCACTTT.

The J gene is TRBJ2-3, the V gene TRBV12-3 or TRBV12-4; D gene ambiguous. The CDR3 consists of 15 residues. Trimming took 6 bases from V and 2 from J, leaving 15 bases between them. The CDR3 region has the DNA TGTGCCAGCAGCGCTCGAGAAGGGTTCACAGATACGCAGTATTTT. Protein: CASSAREGFTDTQYF.

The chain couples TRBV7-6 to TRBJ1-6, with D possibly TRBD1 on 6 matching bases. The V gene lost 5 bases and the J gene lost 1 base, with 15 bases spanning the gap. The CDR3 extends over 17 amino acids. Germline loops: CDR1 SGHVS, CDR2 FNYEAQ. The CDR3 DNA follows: TGTGCCAGCAGCCAGCGGGATCAGGGGTCCTATAATTCACCCCTCCACTTT. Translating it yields CASSQRDQGSYNSPLHF.

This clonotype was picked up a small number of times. The DNA for the CDR3 is TGTGCCAGCAGTTACTCCGGAGGTGGCTCCTACGAGCAGTACTTC. Protein sequence: CASSYSGGGSYEQYF. The chain joins TRBV6-5 to TRBJ2-7; D possibly corresponds to TRBD2 (5 bases). Trimming took 0 bases from V and 0 from J, leaving 9 bases between them. Per the germline V gene, CDR1 is MNHEY and CDR2 is SVGAGI. The CDR3 length is 15 residues.